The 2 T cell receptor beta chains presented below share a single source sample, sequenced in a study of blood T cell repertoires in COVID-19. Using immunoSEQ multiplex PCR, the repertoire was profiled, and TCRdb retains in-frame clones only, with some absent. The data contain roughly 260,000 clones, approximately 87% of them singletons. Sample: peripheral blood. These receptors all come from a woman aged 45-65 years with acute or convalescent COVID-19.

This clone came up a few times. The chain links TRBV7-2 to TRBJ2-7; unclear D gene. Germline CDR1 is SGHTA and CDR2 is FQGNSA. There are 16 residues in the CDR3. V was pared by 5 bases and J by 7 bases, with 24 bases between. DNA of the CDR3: TGTGCCAGCAGCCCAGGCGCCCTGACGGCCTCTCGGGAGCAGTACTTC. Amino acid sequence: CASSPGALTASREQYF.

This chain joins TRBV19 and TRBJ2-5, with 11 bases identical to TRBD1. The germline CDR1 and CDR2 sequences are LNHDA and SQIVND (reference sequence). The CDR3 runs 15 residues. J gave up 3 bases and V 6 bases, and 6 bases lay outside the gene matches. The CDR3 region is CASRLWGQGEETQYF. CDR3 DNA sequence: TGTGCCAGTAGGCTGTGGGGACAGGGGGAAGAGACCCAGTACTTC.